The 6 T cell receptor beta chains presented below share a single source sample, sequenced in a study of OX40 agonist ivuxolimab in advanced cancers. The repertoire was sequenced with immunoSEQ multiplex PCR; TCRdb's copy has only in-frame clones and lacks some. The sample contains tens of thousands of clones, 86% of which appear only once. The specimen was CD4+ or CD8+ T cells sorted from blood, collected in a trial of the OX40 agonist ivuxolimab. The receptors were sampled from an adult with an advanced solid tumor such as melanoma, head and neck, liver or kidney cancer.

The chain is built from TRBV14 and TRBJ1-2; D may be TRBD1 (5 bases). The CDR3 runs 14 residues. Trimming cost V 4 bases and J 0 bases, with 9 bases left between them. CDR1 and CDR2 from the germline V gene are SGHDN and FVKESK. The CDR3 DNA sequence: TGTGCCAGCAGCCCGGGGCATCCTAACTATGGCTACACCTTC. It translates to CASSPGHPNYGYTF.

The gene calls are TRBV18 and TRBJ2-5; 12 bases map to TRBD1. CDR1 is KGHSH, CDR2 LQKENI, per germline. V was clipped by 6 bases and J by 5 bases; unmatched bases: 4. This CDR3 spans 14 amino acids. The CDR3 DNA is TGTGCCAGCTCGACGGGGACAGGGGGCGAGACCCAGTACTTC. As protein: CASSTGTGGETQYF.

The chain couples TRBV5-8 to TRBJ2-1; D could derive from TRBD1 or TRBD2 (6 bases each). This CDR3 comprises 14 residues. Trimming cost V 5 bases and J 9 bases, with 18 bases left between them. Germline loops: CDR1 SGHTS, CDR2 YDEGEE. CDR3 residues: CASRHRDAEGEQFF. Here the CDR3 DNA reads TGTGCCAGCAGGCACAGGGATGCGGAGGGTGAGCAGTTCTTC.

The rearrangement joins TRBV2 to TRBJ2-1, with TRBD2 matching over 8 bases. This CDR3 contains 14 residues. The germline CDR1 and CDR2 sequences are SNHLY and FYNNEI. V lost 4 bases and J lost 7; bases outside the gene matches: 6. CDR3 in amino acids: CASSAGLVMNEQFF. In DNA form, the CDR3 reads TGTGCCAGCAGTGCGGGACTAGTTATGAATGAGCAGTTCTTC.

The chain links TRBV5-5 to TRBJ1-1; D not resolved. Trimming removed 4 bases at V and 5 bases at J, with 9 bases between. The CDR3 is made up of 12 amino acids. Germline CDR1 is SGHKS and CDR2 is YYEKEE (reference sequence). CDR3 region: CASSPAGTEAFF. The DNA of the CDR3 is TGTGCCAGCAGCCCTGCCGGGACTGAAGCTTTCTTT.

This clone was found once. The V and J genes are TRBV6-1 and TRBJ2-5; no clear D. Deletions cut 6 bases from V and 5 bases from J, with 16 bases between. The CDR3 covers 14 residues. The germline V gene has CDR1 MNHNS and CDR2 SASEGT. The CDR3 loop reads CASSLENPHETQYF. CDR3 in DNA: TGTGCCAGCAGCCTCGAAAACCCCCACGAGACCCAGTACTTC.